This T cell receptor beta chain originates from a study of cytomegalovirus exposure and HLA in healthy donors. This PCR relied on a set of 60 Vbeta primers and 13 Jbeta primers. Method: immunoSEQ multiplex PCR; TCRdb's copy keeps in-frame clones and lacks some. The table records some 170,000 clones, roughly 79% of them present only once. This clone occurred once. Germline V gene lookup returns CDR1 SGHNT and CDR2 YYREEE (reference sequence). The CDR3 sequence is 15 residues long. Deletions cut 5 bases from V and 6 bases from J, with 15 bases between. The chain has TRBV5-4 and TRBJ1-6; D possibly corresponds to TRBD1 (5 bases). The clonotype originates from a woman in her fifties or sixties in good health and CMV-seronegative. The specimen was PBMCs. DNA of the CDR3: TGTGCCAGCAGACCTGACGATCAGGGTAATTCACCCCTCCACTTT. Translated: CASRPDDQGNSPLHF.